The entry below gives a single TCR beta chain sequence along with its context. This specimen comes from a study of T cells in Graves' hyperthyroidism and ophthalmopathy. On the study more broadly: Peripheral blood was secured at the point of initial diagnosis, before any treatment.

V lost 0 bases, J lost 0 bases, and 7 bases lay in between. There are 15 residues in the CDR3. Germline V CDR1 and CDR2: LGHNA, YNFKEQ. Each 10 ml fresh peripheral blood draw supplied the PBMCs. TCR beta CDR3 sequences were amplified from RNA transcripts. In the first-round RT-PCR of the TCR CDR3, the HTBI primer set was used. One entry per CDR3 protein, called by TCRdb with MiXCR from the multiplex PCR reads. The sample has approximately 700,000 distinct CDR3 sequences, roughly 15% seen once. Specimen: blood. The rearrangement links TRBV4-2 to TRBJ2-3; D might be TRBD2 (6 bases). This sequence was found in a man between 18 and 35 years old with Graves' hyperthyroidism. The CDR3: CASSQERGSTDTQYF. The DNA for the CDR3 is TGTGCCAGCAGCCAAGAGCGGGGTAGCACAGATACGCAGTATTTT.